This T cell receptor (beta chain) was found in a study of cytomegalovirus exposure and HLA in healthy donors. The table came from immunoSEQ multiplex PCR; TCRdb's copy has only in-frame clones and leaves some out. The sample carries approximately 54,000 clones, about nine tenths recorded once. A note on this clone: Its antigen remains unknown.

Study outcomes and limitations: A subsequent analysis found that TCR clusters from the first cohort also tended to co-occur in the 120 or so validation repertoires, with about 94% of cluster scores above 0.

This CDR3 has 15 amino acids. CDR1 and CDR2 from the germline V gene are SGHTA and FQGTGA. Trimming took off 8 bases at V and 3 bases at J, with 18 bases between the two ends. V usage is TRBV7-3 and J usage is TRBJ2-3, with D maybe TRBD2 (6 bases). The source material was PBMCs. The receptor was derived from a young woman in good health and CMV-seropositive. CDR3 region: CASAKALAGTDTQYF. The CDR3 nucleotides read TGTGCCAGCGCAAAAGCACTAGCAGGGACAGATACGCAGTATTTT.